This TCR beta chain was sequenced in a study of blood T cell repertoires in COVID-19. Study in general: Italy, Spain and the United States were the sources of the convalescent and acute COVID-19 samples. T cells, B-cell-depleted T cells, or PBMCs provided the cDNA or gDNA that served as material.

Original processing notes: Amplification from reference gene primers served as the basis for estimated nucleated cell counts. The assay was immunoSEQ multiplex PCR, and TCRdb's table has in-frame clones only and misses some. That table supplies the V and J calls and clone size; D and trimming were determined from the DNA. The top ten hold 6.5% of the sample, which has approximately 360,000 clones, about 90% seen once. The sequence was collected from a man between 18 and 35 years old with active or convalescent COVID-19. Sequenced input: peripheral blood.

The CDR3: CAAQSTPTYEQYF. Here the CDR3 DNA reads TGTGCCGCTCAGTCGACTCCTACCTACGAGCAGTACTTC. The chain couples TRBV28 to TRBJ2-7; D unresolved. The CDR3 length is 13 residues. Between the trimmed V and J ends, which lost 11 bases and 2 bases, there was a span of 16 bases. Germline V gene lookup returns CDR1 MDHEN and CDR2 SYDVKM.